Following are 8 T cell receptor beta chains from one sample sequenced in a study of PD-1 blockade in classical Hodgkin lymphoma. Data came from immunoSEQ multiplex PCR; TCRdb stores just in-frame clones and leaves some out. The sample has around 25,000 clones, around four fifths seen once; the top ten hold more than 5.5%. This sample's time point: cycle 4 day 1 (C4D1), after less than 7 weeks of nivolumab. Each and every patient relapsed after autologous stem cell transplantation, and patients got differing brentuximab vedotin exposure. The starting material was peripheral blood mononuclear cells (PBMCs), obtained before the fourth cycle of nivolumab. The receptors were gathered from a human donor with classical Hodgkin lymphoma.

The CDR3 DNA reads as TGCGCCAGCAGCAACCAAGGGGCACGGTTCTTGAACACTGAAGCTTTCTTT. Translating gives CASSNQGARFLNTEAFF. The chain uses TRBV4-1 and TRBJ1-1, with a tentative D call TRBD1 (5 bases). V lost 5 bases and J lost 0, with 19 bases in between. CDR1 and CDR2 (germline): MGHRA, YSYEKL. The CDR3 is 17 residues long.

The chain couples TRBV9 to TRBJ1-1; D is perhaps TRBD1 (5 bases). V lost 2 bases and J 4 bases, leaving 15 bases between the germline ends. Germline V gene lookup returns CDR1 SGDLS and CDR2 YYNGEE. CDR3 length: 15 amino acids. Here the CDR3 reads CASSVTGTVGTEAFF. Here the CDR3 DNA reads TGTGCCAGCAGCGTCACCGGGACGGTGGGCACTGAAGCTTTCTTT.

The rearrangement links TRBV5-6 to TRBJ2-7, with 12 bases identical to TRBD1. The junction had 1 base not matched to a gene; V was cut back by 3 bases and J by 0 bases. From germline, CDR1 is SGHDT and CDR2 YYEEEE. CDR3 size: 15 residues. The CDR3 DNA reads as TGTGCCAGCAGCTGGGACAGGGGGCGCTCCTACGAGCAGTACTTC. Translation gives CASSWDRGRSYEQYF.

V usage is TRBV28 and J usage is TRBJ1-2, with TRBD1 identical over 12 bases. CDR1 MDHEN and CDR2 SYDVKM come from the germline V gene. The CDR3 has 15 residues. V lost 6 bases, J lost 6 bases, and 8 bases stayed unmatched. The CDR3 DNA follows: TGTGCCAGCAGCCGCGGGACAGGGGGCAGGGATGGCTACACCTTC. The encoded protein is CASSRGTGGRDGYTF.

The gene calls are TRBV29-1 and TRBJ1-5; no clear D. The V gene's germline CDR1 is SQVTM and CDR2 ANQGSEA. CDR3 length: 13 residues. The V and J ends lost 5 bases and 1 base respectively, with 9 bases between them. The CDR3 protein is CSVSGASNQPQHF. The CDR3 DNA reads as TGCAGCGTTTCGGGCGCGAGCAATCAGCCCCAGCATTTT.

V and J are TRBV27 and TRBJ1-1, with D possibly matching TRBD1 (6 bases). V shed 4 bases and J shed 7 bases, with 13 bases lying between them. There are 13 residues in the CDR3. Germline CDR1 and CDR2: MNHEY and SMNVEV (reference sequence). CDR3 DNA: TGTGCCAGCAGTTCCTGGGGAGGGGGTGAAGCTTTCTTT. Its translation: CASSSWGGGEAFF.

The rearrangement joins TRBV19 to TRBJ1-2, with D maybe TRBD1 (5 bases). CDR3 length: 13 residues. Trimming cost V 5 bases and J 3 bases, with 10 bases left between them. Germline assignment: CDR1 LNHDA and CDR2 SQIVND (reference sequence). This CDR3 is CASSGWDDYGYTF. The CDR3, as DNA: TGTGCCAGTAGTGGTTGGGACGACTATGGCTACACCTTC.

The chain has TRBV19 and TRBJ2-3, with D unresolved. CDR1 and CDR2 (germline): LNHDA, SQIVND (reference sequence). This CDR3 region has 15 residues. Between the trimmed V and J ends, which lost 3 bases and 5 bases, there was a span of 15 bases. The CDR3 reads CASSIKMFTGDTQYF. The CDR3 DNA sequence: TGTGCCAGTAGTATTAAAATGTTCACGGGAGATACGCAGTATTTT.